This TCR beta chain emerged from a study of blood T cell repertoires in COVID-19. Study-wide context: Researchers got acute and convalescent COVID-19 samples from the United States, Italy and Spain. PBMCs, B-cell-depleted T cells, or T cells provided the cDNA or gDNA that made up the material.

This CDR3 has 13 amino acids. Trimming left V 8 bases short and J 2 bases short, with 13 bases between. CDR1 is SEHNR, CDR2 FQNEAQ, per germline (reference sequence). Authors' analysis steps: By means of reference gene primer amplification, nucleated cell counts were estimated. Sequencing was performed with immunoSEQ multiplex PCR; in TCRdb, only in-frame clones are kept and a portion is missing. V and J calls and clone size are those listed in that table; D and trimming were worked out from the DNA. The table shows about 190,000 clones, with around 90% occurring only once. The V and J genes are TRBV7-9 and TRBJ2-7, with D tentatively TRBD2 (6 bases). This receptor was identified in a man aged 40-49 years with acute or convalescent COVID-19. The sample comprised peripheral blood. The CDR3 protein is CASGGTAAYEQYF. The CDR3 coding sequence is TGTGCCAGCGGGGGGACCGCTGCCTACGAGCAGTACTTC. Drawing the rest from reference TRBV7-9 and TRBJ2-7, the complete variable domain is DTGVSQNPRHKITKRGQNVTFRCDPISEHNRLYWYRQTLGQGPEFLTYFQNEAQLEKSRLLSDRFSAERPKGSFSTLEIQRTEQGDSAMYLCASGGTAAYEQYFGPGTRLTVT.